This entry lists 2 T cell receptor beta chains sequenced from one sample in a study of technical replicates of blood from a handful of donors. Sequenced by immunoSEQ multiplex PCR; TCRdb stores in-frame clones only, minus some. The data hold about 81,000 clones, with almost 96% observed a single time. Sample: T cells isolated from PBMCs. These receptors were taken from a human donor in good health.

This clone showed up just once. The V gene is TRBV25-1, the J gene TRBJ2-7; 7 positions agree with TRBD1. There are 14 residues in the CDR3. CDR1 is MGHDK, CDR2 SYGVNS, per germline. J was trimmed by 2 bases and V by 5 bases; bases with no gene match: 6. CDR3 sequence: CASSMGDRTYEQYF. In DNA, the CDR3 is TGTGCCAGCAGTATGGGGGACAGAACCTACGAGCAGTACTTC.

The chain is built from TRBV29-1 and TRBJ2-3, with D tentatively TRBD1 (5 bases). The V and J ends lost 8 bases and 3 bases respectively, with 12 bases between them. CDR1 and CDR2 (germline): SQVTM, ANQGSEA. The CDR3 has 12 amino acids. The CDR3 reads CSTPGRTDTQYF. The CDR3 DNA reads TGCAGCACACCAGGGCGGACAGATACGCAGTATTTT.